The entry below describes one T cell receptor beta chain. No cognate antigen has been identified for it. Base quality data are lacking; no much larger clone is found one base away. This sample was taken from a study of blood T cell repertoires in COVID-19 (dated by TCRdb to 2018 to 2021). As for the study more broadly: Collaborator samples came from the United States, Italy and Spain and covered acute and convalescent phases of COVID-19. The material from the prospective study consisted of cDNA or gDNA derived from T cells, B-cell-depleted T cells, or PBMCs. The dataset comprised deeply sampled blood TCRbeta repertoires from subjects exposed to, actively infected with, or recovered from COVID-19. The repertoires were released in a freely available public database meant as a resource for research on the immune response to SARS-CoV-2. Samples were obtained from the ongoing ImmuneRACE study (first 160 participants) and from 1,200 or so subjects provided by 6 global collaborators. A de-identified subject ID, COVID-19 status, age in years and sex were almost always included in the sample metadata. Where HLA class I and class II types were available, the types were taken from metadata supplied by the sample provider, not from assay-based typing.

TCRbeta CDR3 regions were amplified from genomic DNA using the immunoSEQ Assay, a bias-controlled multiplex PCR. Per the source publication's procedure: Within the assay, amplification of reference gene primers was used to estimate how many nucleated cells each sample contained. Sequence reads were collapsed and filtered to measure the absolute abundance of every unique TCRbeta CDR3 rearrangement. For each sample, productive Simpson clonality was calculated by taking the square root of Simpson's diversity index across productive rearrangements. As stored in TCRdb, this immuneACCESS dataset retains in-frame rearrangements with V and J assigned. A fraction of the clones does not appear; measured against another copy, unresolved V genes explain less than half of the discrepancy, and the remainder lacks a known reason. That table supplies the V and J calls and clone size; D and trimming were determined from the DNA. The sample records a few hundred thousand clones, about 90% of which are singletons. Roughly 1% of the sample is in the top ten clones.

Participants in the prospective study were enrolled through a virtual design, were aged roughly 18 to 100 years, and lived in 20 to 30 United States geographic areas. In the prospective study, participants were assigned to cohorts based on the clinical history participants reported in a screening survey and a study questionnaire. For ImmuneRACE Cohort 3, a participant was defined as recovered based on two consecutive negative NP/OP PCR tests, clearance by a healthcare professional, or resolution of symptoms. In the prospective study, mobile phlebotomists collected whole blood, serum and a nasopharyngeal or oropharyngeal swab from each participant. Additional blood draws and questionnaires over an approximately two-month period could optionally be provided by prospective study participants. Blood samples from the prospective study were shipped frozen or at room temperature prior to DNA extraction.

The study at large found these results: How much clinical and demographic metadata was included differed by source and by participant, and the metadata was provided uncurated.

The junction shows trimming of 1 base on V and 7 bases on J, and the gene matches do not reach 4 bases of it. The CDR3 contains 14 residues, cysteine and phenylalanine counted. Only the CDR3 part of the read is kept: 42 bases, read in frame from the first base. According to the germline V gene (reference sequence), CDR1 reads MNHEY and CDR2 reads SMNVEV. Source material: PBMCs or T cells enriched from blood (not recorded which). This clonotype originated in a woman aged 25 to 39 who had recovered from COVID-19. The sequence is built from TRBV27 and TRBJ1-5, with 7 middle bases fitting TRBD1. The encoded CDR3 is CASSLLGRGQPQHF. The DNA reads TGTGCCAGCAGTTTATTAGGCAGGGGGCAGCCCCAGCATTTT.